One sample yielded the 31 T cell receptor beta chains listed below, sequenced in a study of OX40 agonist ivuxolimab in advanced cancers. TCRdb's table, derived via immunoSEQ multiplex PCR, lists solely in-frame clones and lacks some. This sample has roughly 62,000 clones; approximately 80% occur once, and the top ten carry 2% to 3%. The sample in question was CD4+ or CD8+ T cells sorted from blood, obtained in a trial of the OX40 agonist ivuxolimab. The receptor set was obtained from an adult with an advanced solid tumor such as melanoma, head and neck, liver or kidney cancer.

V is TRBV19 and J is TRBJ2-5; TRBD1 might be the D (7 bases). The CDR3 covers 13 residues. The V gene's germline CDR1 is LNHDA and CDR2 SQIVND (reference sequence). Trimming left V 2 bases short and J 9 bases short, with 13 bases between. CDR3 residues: CASSITSTGAQYF. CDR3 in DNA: TGTGCCAGTAGTATAACTAGCACAGGGGCCCAGTACTTC.

The CDR3 loop is CASSPPGVTNQPQHF. In DNA form, the CDR3 reads TGTGCCAGCAGTCCTCCCGGGGTTACCAATCAGCCCCAGCATTTT. The rearrangement links TRBV28 to TRBJ1-5; no firm D call. CDR1 is MDHEN and CDR2 is SYDVKM in the germline V gene. The V and J ends lost 5 bases and 3 bases respectively, with 14 bases between them. This CDR3 is built from 15 residues.

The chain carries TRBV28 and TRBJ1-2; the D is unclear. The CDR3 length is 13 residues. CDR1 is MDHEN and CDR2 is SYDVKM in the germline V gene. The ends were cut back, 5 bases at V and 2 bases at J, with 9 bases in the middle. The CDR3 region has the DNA TGTGCCAGCAGTACTAGTCGAAACTATGGCTACACCTTC. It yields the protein CASSTSRNYGYTF.

The CDR3 loop is CAARDPATEAFF. The CDR3 DNA reads as TGTGCCGCCCGGGACCCTGCGACTGAAGCTTTCTTT. The chain couples TRBV6-6 to TRBJ1-1, with D possibly TRBD1 on 5 matching bases. Deletions cut 11 bases from V and 5 bases from J, with 15 bases between. Germline V lookup: CDR1 MNHNY, CDR2 SVGAGI (reference sequence). This CDR3 spans 12 amino acids.

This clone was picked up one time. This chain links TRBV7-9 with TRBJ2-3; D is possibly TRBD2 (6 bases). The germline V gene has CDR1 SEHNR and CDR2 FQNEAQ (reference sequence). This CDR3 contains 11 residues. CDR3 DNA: TGTGCGGGGGGTGAAACAGATACGCAGTATTTT. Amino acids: CAGGETDTQYF.

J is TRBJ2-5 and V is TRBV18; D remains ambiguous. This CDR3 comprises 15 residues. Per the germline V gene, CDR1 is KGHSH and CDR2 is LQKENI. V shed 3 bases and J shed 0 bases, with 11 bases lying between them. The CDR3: CASSPGNGNQETQYF. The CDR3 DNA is TGTGCCAGCTCACCTGGCAACGGAAACCAAGAGACCCAGTACTTC.

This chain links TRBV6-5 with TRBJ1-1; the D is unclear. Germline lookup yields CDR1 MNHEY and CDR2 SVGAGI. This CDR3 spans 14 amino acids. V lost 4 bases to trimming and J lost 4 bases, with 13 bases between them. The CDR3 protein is CASSSPGGGTEAFF. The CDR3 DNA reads TGTGCCAGCAGTTCCCCAGGCGGAGGCACTGAAGCTTTCTTT.

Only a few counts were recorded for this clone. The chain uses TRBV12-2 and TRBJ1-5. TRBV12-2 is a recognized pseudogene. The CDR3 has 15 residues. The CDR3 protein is CASRSTGRSNQPQHF. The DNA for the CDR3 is TGTGCAAGTCGCTCTACGGGGAGGAGCAATCAGCCCCAGCATTTT.

The CDR3: CASSPTRGRNEQFF. In nucleotides, the CDR3 is TGTGCCAGCAGCCCAACGAGGGGGCGGAATGAGCAGTTCTTC. This chain links TRBV11-2 with TRBJ2-1; TRBD1 aligns across 7 bases. The CDR3 has 14 amino acids. From germline, CDR1 is SGHAT and CDR2 FQNNGV. Trimming took 5 bases from V and 7 from J; bases not matched to a gene: 8. The full variable domain, completed using reference TRBV11-2 and TRBJ2-1, is EAGVAQSPRYKIIEKRQSVAFWCNPISGHATLYWYQQILGQGPKLLIQFQNNGVVDDSQLPKDRFSAERLKGVDSTLKIQPAKLEDSAVYLCASSPTRGRNEQFFGPGTRLTVL.

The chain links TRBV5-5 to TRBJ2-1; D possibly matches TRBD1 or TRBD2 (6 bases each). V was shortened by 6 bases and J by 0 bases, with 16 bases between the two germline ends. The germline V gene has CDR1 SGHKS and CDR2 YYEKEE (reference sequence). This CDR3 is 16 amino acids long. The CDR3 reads CASTMRGVSSYNEQFF. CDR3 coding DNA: TGTGCCAGCACCATGAGGGGGGTCAGCTCCTACAATGAGCAGTTCTTC.

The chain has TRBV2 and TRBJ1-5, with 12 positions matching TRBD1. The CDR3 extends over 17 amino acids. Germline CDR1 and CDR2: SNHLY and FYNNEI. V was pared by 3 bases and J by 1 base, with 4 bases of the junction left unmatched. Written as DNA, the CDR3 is TGTGCCAGCAGTGAGGGACAGGGGGCGCGGAGCAATCAGCCCCAGCATTTT. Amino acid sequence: CASSEGQGARSNQPQHF.

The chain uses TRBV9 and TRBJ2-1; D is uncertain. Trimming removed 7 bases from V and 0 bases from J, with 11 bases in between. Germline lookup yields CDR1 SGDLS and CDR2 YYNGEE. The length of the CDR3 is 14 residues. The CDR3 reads CASGNRSSYNEQFF. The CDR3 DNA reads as TGTGCCAGCGGTAACAGATCCTCCTACAATGAGCAGTTCTTC.

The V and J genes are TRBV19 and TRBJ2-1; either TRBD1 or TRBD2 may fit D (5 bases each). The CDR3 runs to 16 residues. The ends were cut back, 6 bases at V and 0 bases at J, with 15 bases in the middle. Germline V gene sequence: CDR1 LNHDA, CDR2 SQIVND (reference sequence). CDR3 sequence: CASRTGQLSSYNEQFF. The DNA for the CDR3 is TGTGCCAGTAGGACGGGGCAGTTGAGCTCCTACAATGAGCAGTTCTTC.

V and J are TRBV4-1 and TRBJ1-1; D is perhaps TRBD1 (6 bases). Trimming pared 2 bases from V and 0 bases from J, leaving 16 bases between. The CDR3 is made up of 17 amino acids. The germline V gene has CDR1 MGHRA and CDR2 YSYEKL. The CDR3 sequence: CASSQPQGRELNTEAFF. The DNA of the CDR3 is TGCGCCAGCAGCCAACCGCAGGGGAGAGAGTTGAACACTGAAGCTTTCTTT.

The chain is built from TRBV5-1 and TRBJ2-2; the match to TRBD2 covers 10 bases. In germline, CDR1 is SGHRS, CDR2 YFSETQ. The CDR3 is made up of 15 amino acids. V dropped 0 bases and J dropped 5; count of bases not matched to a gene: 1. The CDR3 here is CASSLVLAGTGELFF. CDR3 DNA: TGCGCCAGCAGCTTGGTACTAGCGGGGACCGGGGAGCTGTTTTTT.

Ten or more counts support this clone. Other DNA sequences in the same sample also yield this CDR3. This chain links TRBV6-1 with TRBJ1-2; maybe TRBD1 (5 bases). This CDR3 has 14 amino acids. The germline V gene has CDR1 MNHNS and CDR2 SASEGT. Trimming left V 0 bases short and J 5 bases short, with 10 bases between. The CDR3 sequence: CASSEAGTGYGYTF. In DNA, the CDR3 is TGTGCCAGCAGTGAAGCCGGGACGGGTTATGGCTACACCTTC.

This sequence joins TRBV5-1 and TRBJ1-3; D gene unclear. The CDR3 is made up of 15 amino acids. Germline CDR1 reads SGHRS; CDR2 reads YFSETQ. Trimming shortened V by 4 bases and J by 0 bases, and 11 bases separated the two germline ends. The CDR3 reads CASSPTPISGNTIYF. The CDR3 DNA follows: TGCGCCAGCAGCCCGACACCGATCTCTGGAAACACCATATATTTT.

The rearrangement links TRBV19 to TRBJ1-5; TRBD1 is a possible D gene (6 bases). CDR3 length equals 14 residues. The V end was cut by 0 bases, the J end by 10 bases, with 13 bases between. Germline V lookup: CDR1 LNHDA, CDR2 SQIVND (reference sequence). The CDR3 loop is CASSIDRGIRPQHF. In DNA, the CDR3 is TGTGCCAGTAGTATAGACAGGGGAATTCGACCCCAGCATTTT.

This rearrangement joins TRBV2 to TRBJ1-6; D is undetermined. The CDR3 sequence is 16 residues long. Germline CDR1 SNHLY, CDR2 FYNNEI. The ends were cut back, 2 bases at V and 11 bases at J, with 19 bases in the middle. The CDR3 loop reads CASSELELGSRAPLHF. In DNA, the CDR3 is TGTGCCAGCAGTGAACTGGAGTTGGGGAGTCGGGCACCCCTCCACTTT.

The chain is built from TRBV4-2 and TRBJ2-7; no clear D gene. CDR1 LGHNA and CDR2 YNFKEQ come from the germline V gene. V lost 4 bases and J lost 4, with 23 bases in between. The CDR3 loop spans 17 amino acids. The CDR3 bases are TGTGCCAGCAGCCCAGCCCTAACACACGGCTTTCAGTACGAGCAGTACTTC. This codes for CASSPALTHGFQYEQYF.

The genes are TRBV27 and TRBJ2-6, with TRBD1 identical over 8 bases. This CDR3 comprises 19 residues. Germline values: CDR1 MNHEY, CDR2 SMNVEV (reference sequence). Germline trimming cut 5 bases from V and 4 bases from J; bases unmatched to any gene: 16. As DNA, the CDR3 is TGTGCCAGCAGTGATATCAGGGGGCTGAGGCTCTCCGGGGCCAACGTCCTGACTTTC. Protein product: CASSDIRGLRLSGANVLTF.

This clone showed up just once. CDR3 residues: CASSKRLTGGNSPLHF. DNA for the CDR3: TGTGCCAGCAGCAAGAGGTTGACAGGGGGCAATTCACCCCTCCACTTT. The chain combines TRBV5-6 with TRBJ1-6; 10 bases line up with TRBD1. CDR1 and CDR2 (germline): SGHDT, YYEEEE. V lost 4 bases, J lost 7 bases, and 8 bases stayed unmatched. The CDR3 sequence is 16 residues long.

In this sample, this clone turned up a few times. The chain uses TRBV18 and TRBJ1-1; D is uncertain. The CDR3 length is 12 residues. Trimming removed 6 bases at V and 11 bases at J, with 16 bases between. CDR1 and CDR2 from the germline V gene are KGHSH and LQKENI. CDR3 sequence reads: CASSVGGKGAFF. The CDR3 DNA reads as TGTGCCAGCTCGGTAGGCGGGAAAGGGGCTTTCTTT.

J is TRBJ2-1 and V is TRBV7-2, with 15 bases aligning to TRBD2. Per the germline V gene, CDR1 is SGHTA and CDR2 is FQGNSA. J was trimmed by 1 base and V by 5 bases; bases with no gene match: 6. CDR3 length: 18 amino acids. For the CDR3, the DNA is TGTGCCAGCAGCAGGACTAGCGGGGGGGCCGGTTCCTACAATGAGCAGTTCTTC. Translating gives CASSRTSGGAGSYNEQFF.

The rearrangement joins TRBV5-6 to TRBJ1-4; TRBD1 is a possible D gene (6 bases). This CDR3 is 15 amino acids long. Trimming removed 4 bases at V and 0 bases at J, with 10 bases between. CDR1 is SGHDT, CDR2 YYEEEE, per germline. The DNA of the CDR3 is TGTGCCAGCAGCGTTCAGGGGACAACTAATGAAAAACTGTTTTTT. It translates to CASSVQGTTNEKLFF.

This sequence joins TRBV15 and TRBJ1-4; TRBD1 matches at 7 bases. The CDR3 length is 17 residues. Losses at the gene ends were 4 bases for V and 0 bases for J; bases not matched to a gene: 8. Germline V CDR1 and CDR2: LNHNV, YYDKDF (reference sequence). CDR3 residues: CATSIEGRGTTNEKLFF. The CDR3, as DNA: TGTGCCACCAGCATCGAAGGCAGGGGGACAACTAATGAAAAACTGTTTTTT.

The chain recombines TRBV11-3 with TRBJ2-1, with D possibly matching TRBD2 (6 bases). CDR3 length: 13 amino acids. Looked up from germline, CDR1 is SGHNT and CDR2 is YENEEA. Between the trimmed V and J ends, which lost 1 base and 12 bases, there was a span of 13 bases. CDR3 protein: CASSLGGSGRQFF. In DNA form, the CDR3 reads TGTGCCAGCAGCTTAGGAGGGAGCGGGCGGCAGTTCTTC.

CDR3 in DNA: TGTGCCAGCAGTCCCGGGACGGGGAATTCACCCCTCCACTTT. Translated, it gives CASSPGTGNSPLHF. The V call is TRBV6-5, the J call TRBJ1-6; D is possibly TRBD1 (5 bases). V was trimmed by 5 bases and J by 7 bases, leaving 12 bases between them. The CDR3 loop spans 14 amino acids. The germline CDR1 and CDR2 sequences are MNHEY and SVGAGI.

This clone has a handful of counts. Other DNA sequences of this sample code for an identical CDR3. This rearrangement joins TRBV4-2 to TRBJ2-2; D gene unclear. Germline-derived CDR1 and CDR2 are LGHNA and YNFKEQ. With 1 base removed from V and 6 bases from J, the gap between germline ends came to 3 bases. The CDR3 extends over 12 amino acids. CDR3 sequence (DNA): TGTGCCAGCAGCCAAGTGTCCGGGGAGCTGTTTTTT. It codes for CASSQVSGELFF.

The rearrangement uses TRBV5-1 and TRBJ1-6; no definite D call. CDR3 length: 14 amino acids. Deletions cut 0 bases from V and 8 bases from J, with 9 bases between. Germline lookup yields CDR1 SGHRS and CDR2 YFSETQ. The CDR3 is CASSLGEGHSPLHF. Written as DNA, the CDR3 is TGCGCCAGCAGCTTGGGCGAGGGTCATTCACCCCTCCACTTT.

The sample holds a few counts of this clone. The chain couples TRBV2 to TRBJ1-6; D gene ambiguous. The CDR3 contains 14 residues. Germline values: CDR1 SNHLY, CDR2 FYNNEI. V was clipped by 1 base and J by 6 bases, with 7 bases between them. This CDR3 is CASSEELGNSPLHF. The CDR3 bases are TGTGCCAGCAGTGAAGAGCTTGGTAATTCACCCCTCCACTTT.